This T cell receptor (beta chain) came from a study of blood T cell repertoires in COVID-19. Trimming at V came to 4 bases and at J to 0 bases, leaving 7 bases not matched to a gene. Germline CDR1 reads SGHRS; CDR2 reads YFSETQ. This CDR3 comprises 16 residues. Data came from immunoSEQ multiplex PCR; TCRdb stores just in-frame clones and leaves some out. Of about 14,000 clones in the sample, about 80% were seen once. V gene TRBV5-1 combines with J gene TRBJ2-3; TRBD2 aligns across 8 bases. The specimen sequenced was peripheral blood. The sequence was collected from a woman aged 80 or over with acute or convalescent COVID-19. CDR3 nucleotide sequence: TGCGCCAGCAGCCCGAGCGGGGGCCGTAGCACAGATACGCAGTATTTT. Translating gives CASSPSGGRSTDTQYF.